This T cell receptor (beta chain) was found in a study of graft-versus-host responses after intestinal transplantation (dated by TCRdb to the early 2020s). Regarding the research as a whole: The transplants that recipients received were multivisceral, liver-intestinal, or isolated intestinal. Anti-thymocyte globulin induction was given to all recipients, followed by maintenance tacrolimus and steroids for about 3 years. Bulk TCR-beta CDR3 sequencing was used to track graft-versus-host and host-versus-graft alloreactive T cell clones in the graft, circulation and bone marrow after intestinal transplantation. To identify alloreactive clones, pre-transplant mixed lymphocyte reaction products were sequenced and then compared with unstimulated pre-transplant donor and recipient T cells. The cohort enrolled around 25 intestinal transplant recipients including one retransplant, and 3 patients lacking pretransplant specimens were excluded. Donor T cell macrochimerism was defined as a peak of at least 4% donor T cells among recipient peripheral blood mononuclear cells. Rather than going through the commercial service, samples from a few later patients were sequenced in-house on an Illumina MiSeq and processed with MiXCR. Beyond this particular receptor, the publication reports: GvH clones turned up in recipient bone marrow, with some appearing earlier in ileal mucosa or blood, a pattern consistent with an intestinal mucosal origin. Early after transplant, peak levels of circulating GvH clones were associated with declines in HvG clones. In the allografts of patients with donor T cell macrochimerism, GvH to HvG T cell clonal ratios were high. The conclusions were limited by the relatively low number and heterogeneity of the intestinal transplant patients.

Library preparation was by the immunoSEQ multiplex PCR assay. Adaptive Biotechnologies carried out high-throughput TCR-beta CDR3 sequencing of genomic DNA for most patients. For the original study's pipeline: TCR sequencing data were retrieved from Adaptive's ImmunoSEQ software for some 17 patients, whereas a few other patients were processed with MiXCR and VDJtools. CDR3 nucleotide sequences shared between donor and recipient were removed because their origin could not be assigned. Alloreactive clones required at least 2-fold expansion over unstimulated cells and minimum CFSE-low frequency of 0.002% (template counts) or 0.001% (read counts). A clone was considered mappable if detected in the sequenced pre-transplant spleen, lymph node, or MLR CFSE-low populations of the donor or recipient. Cumulative frequency of alloreactive clones was calculated as a percentage of all sequences weighted by copy number. What TCRdb holds here is the immuneACCESS table cut down to in-frame rearrangements. Part of the clones is not present; checked against another copy, under half of the missing clones reflect an unresolved V gene, and the others are unexplained. Clonal size and the V and J genes are those of that table, whereas D and trimming came from the DNA. Here the sample has about 16,000 clones; approximately 89% occur a single time. 5.5% to 7% of the sample is taken by the ten largest.

Based on the germline V gene, the CDR1 and CDR2 sequences are MNHNS and SASEGT. V trim: 10 bases; J trim: 4 bases; unmatched bases: 6. Spanning cysteine to phenylalanine, the CDR3 consists of 12 amino acids. Just CDR3 DNA is preserved here, 36 bases in frame from base 1. Notes on this clone: The specificity of this receptor is unknown. No much larger clone exists at a distance of one base, and base qualities are not known.

Blood samples were collected up to 4 times in the first month after transplant and then at least monthly when available. This clonotype was obtained from a human patient who received an intestinal transplant, so some T cells may come from the graft donor. The chain is encoded by TRBV6-1 joined to TRBJ2-7; 8 bases in the middle match TRBD2. Specimen: PBMCs, collected roughly 110 days after intestinal transplant. In nucleotides, the sequence is TGTGCCACCCGGGGGGGGGAGTACGAGCAGTACTTC. Its protein reads: CATRGGEYEQYF.